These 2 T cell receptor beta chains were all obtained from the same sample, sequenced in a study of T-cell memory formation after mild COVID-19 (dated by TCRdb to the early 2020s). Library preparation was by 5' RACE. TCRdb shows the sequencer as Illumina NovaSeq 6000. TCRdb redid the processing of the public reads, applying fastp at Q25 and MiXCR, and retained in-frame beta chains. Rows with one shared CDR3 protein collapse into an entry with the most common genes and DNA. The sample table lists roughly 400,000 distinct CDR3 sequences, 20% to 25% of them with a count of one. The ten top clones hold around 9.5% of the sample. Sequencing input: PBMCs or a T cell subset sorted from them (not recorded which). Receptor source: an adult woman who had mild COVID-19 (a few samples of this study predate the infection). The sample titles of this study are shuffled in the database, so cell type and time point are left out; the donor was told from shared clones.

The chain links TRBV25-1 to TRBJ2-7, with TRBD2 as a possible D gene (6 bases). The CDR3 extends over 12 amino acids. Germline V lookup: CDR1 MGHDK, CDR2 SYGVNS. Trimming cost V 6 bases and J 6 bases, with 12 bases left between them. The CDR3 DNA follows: TGTGCCAGCAGCGCTGTCGGGGGCGAGCAGTACTTC. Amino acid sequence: CASSAVGGEQYF.

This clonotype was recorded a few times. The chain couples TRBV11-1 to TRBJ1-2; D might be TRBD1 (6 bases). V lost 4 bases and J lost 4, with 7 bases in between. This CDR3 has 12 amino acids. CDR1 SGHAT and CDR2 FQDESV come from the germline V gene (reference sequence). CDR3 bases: TGTGCCAGCAGCTGGGGGCCCTATGGCTACACCTTC. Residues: CASSWGPYGYTF. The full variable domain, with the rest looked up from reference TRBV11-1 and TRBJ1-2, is EAEVAQSPRYKITEKSQAVAFWCDPISGHATLYWYRQILGQGPELLVQFQDESVVDDSQLPKDRFSAERLKGVDSTLKIQPAELGDSAMYLCASSWGPYGYTFGSGTRLTVV.